These 4 T cell receptor beta chains share one sample of origin, sequenced in a study of prognosis after radiotherapy for stage I lung cancer. Genomic DNA was the source, and TCR beta CDR3 was amplified from it by two-round multiplex PCR. The first PCR round targeted every TRBV and TRBJ gene with specific primers. TCRdb analysed the multiplex PCR reads with MiXCR anew, one entry per CDR3 protein. Of around 19,000 distinct CDR3 sequences in the sample, 50% to 60% are singletons; the top ten hold 25% to 30%. Here the sequenced sample was PBMCs, taken before or after stereotactic body radiation therapy (not recorded which). The receptors come from a donor over 45 with non-small cell lung cancer.

This chain uses TRBV6-4 with TRBJ2-3; D possibly corresponds to TRBD2 (6 bases). V shed 7 bases and J shed 1 base, with 18 bases lying between them. Germline V CDR1 and CDR2: MRHNA, SNTAGT. CDR3 length: 16 residues. In DNA form, the CDR3 reads TGTGCCAGCATCAGCCAGCGGGCGCAAGGCACAGATACGCAGTATTTT. Translation: CASISQRAQGTDTQYF.

The chain combines TRBV9 with TRBJ2-5; D unclear. The CDR3 runs to 14 residues. V was pared by 0 bases and J by 2 bases, with 8 bases between. CDR1 and CDR2 (germline): SGDLS, YYNGEE. The CDR3 sequence: CASSVDGPQETQYF. DNA of the CDR3: TGTGCCAGCAGCGTAGACGGGCCTCAAGAGACCCAGTACTTC. Combining the CDR3 with reference TRBV9 and TRBJ2-5 gives the whole variable domain DSGVTQTPKHLITATGQRVTLRCSPRSGDLSVYWYQQSLDQGLQFLIQYYNGEERAKGNILERFSAQQFPDLHSELNLSSLELGDSALYFCASSVDGPQETQYFGPGTRLLVL.

The V gene is TRBV19, the J gene TRBJ2-1; D ambiguous. The CDR3 contains 12 residues. The ends were cut back, 6 bases at V and 6 bases at J, with 9 bases in the middle. Looked up from germline, CDR1 is LNHDA and CDR2 is SQIVND (reference sequence). Here the CDR3 reads CASRLVFNEQFF. DNA of the CDR3: TGTGCCAGTAGGTTGGTCTTCAATGAGCAGTTCTTC.

This clonotype was observed at least ten times. CDR3 residues: CASSNEGLRAFF. Written as DNA, the CDR3 is TGCGCCAGCAGCAACGAAGGTCTACGTGCGTTCTTC. The V gene is TRBV5-1, the J gene TRBJ2-1, with D hard to call. The CDR3 is 12 residues long. The V gene's germline CDR1 is SGHRS and CDR2 YFSETQ. V lost 4 bases and J lost 15, with 17 bases in between.